This TCR beta chain was captured by sequencing in a study of blood T cell repertoires in COVID-19. Study as a whole: COVID-19 samples from acute and convalescent phases originated in the United States, Italy and Spain. PBMCs, B-cell-depleted T cells, or T cells provided the cDNA or gDNA that made up the material.

Trimming removed 1 base from V and 4 bases from J; junction bases left unmatched: 11. Germline lookup yields CDR1 LGHNA and CDR2 YNFKEQ. This CDR3 has 18 amino acids. In assigning cohorts, the study relied on participant-reported clinical history. Assay: immunoSEQ multiplex PCR; the TCRdb copy retains only in-frame clones and omits some. The sample has a few hundred thousand clones; roughly 88% are singletons. Input material: PBMCs or T cells enriched from blood (not recorded which). The V and J genes are TRBV4-2 and TRBJ2-7; 12 bases align to TRBD2. The TCR was taken from a woman aged 50 to 60 who had recovered from COVID-19. The DNA of the CDR3 is TGTGCCAGCAGCCAAGTCGGATGGCTAGCGGGAGGGCAGTACGAGCAGTACTTC. The encoded protein is CASSQVGWLAGGQYEQYF.